These T cell receptor beta chains were read from a single sample in a study of blood T cells in healthy people across ages. TCRdb ran MiXCR on the 5' RACE reads and lists one entry per CDR3 protein. Of fewer than 2,000,000 distinct CDR3 sequences in the sample, about 35% were seen once. Sequenced material: blood. Every receptor here comes from a woman aged 30 to 39 in good health. The conserved cysteine and the conserved F or W are not part of the CDR3 here. The order of the fields is CDR3 protein, D gene, J gene, V gene. A D gene is named only where the DNA matches it firmly.

CDR3aa: ASSRREPSYEQY
d_gene: TRBD2
j_gene: TRBJ2-7
v_gene: TRBV27

CDR3aa: SARTSAYPYEQY
d_gene: TRBD2
j_gene: TRBJ2-7
v_gene: TRBV20-1

CDR3aa: ASSLEEGQVPLRGNTIY
d_gene: TRBD1
j_gene: TRBJ1-3
v_gene: TRBV4-1

CDR3aa: ASSHPALGEQF
d_gene: -
j_gene: TRBJ2-1
v_gene: TRBV4-1

CDR3aa: ATSKGSTNEQF
d_gene: -
j_gene: TRBJ2-1
v_gene: TRBV15

CDR3aa: ASSSLSGGAYEQY
d_gene: -
j_gene: TRBJ2-7
v_gene: TRBV5-1

CDR3aa: ASTQGGTGELF
d_gene: -
j_gene: TRBJ2-2
v_gene: TRBV28

CDR3aa: ASTINTEAF
d_gene: -
j_gene: TRBJ1-1
v_gene: TRBV12-3/TRBV12-4

CDR3aa: ASSQTGGVRDTQY
d_gene: TRBD1
j_gene: TRBJ2-3
v_gene: TRBV28

CDR3aa: ASSLDGASGQLF
d_gene: TRBD2
j_gene: TRBJ2-1
v_gene: TRBV7-2

CDR3aa: ASSGGLAGPYEQY
d_gene: TRBD2
j_gene: TRBJ2-7
v_gene: TRBV7-2

CDR3aa: ASSSWIAGANVLT
d_gene: -
j_gene: TRBJ2-6
v_gene: TRBV12-3/TRBV12-4

CDR3aa: ASSRGTGAKNIQY
d_gene: TRBD1
j_gene: TRBJ2-4
v_gene: TRBV27